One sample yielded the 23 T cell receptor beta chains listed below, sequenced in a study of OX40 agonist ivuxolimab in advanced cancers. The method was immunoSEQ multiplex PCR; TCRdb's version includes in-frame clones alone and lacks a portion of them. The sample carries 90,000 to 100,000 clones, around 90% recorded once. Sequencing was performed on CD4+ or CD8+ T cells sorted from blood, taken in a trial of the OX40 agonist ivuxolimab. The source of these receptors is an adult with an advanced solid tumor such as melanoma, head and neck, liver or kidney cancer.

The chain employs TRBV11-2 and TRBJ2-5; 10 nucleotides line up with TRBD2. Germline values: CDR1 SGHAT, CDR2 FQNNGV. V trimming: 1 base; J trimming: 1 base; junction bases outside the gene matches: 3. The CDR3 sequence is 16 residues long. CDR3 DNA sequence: TGTGCCAGCAGCTTAGCCGAGCGGGGGGGCCAAGAGACCCAGTACTTC. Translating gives CASSLAERGGQETQYF.

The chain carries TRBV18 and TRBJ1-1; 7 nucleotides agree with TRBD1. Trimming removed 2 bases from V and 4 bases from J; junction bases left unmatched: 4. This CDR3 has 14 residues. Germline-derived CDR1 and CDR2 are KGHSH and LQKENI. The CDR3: CASSPTTGPTEAFF. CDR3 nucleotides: TGTGCCAGCTCACCAACGACAGGGCCCACTGAAGCTTTCTTT.

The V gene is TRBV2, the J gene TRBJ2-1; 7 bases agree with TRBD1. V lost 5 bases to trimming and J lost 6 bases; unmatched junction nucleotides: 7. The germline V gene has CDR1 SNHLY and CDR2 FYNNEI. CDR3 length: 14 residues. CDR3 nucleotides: TGTGCCAGCAGTAACCAGGGGGACGGCAATGAGCAGTTCTTC. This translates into CASSNQGDGNEQFF.

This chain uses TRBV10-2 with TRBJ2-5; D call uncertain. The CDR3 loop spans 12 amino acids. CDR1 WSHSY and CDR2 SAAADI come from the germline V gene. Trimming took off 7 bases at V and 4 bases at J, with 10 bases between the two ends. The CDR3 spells CASTKTRETQYF. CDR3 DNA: TGCGCCAGCACCAAGACTCGAGAGACCCAGTACTTC.

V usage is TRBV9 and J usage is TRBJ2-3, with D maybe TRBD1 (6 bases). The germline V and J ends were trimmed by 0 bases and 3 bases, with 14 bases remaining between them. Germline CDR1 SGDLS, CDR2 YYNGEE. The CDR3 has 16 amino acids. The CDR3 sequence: CASSVGVNTGTDTQYF. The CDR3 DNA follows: TGTGCCAGCAGCGTAGGGGTGAATACAGGGACAGATACGCAGTATTTT. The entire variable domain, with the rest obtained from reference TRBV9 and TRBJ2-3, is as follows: DSGVTQTPKHLITATGQRVTLRCSPRSGDLSVYWYQQSLDQGLQFLIQYYNGEERAKGNILERFSAQQFPDLHSELNLSSLELGDSALYFCASSVGVNTGTDTQYFGPGTRLTVL.

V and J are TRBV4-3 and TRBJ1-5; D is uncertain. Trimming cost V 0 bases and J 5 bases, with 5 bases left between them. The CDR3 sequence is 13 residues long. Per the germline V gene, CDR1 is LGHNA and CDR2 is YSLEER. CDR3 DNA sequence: TGCGCCAGCAGCCAAGATATAGATCAGCCCCAGCATTTT. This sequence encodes CASSQDIDQPQHF.

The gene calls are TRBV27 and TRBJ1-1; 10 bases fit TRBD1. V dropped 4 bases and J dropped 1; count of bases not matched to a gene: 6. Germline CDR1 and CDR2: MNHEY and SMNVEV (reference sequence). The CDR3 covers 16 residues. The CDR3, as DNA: TGTGCCAGCAGTTCCCGACAGGGGGCCCCGAACACTGAAGCTTTCTTT. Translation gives CASSSRQGAPNTEAFF.

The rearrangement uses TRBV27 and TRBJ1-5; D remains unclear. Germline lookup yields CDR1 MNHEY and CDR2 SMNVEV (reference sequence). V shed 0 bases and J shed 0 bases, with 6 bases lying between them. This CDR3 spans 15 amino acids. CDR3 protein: CASSLSRLSNQPQHF. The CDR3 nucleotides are TGTGCCAGCAGTTTATCCAGACTTAGCAATCAGCCCCAGCATTTT.

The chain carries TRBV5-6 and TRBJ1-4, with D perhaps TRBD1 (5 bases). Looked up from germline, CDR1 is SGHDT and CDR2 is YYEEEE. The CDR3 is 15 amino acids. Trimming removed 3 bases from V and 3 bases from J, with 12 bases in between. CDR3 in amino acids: CASSSTGGSNEKLFF. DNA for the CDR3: TGTGCCAGCAGCTCAACTGGGGGGTCTAATGAAAAACTGTTTTTT.

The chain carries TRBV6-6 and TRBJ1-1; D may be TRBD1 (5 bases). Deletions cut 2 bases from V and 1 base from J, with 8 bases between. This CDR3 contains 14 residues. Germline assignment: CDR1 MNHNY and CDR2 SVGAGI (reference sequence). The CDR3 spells CASSYPQGNTEAFF. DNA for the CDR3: TGTGCCAGCAGTTACCCCCAGGGGAACACTGAAGCTTTCTTT.

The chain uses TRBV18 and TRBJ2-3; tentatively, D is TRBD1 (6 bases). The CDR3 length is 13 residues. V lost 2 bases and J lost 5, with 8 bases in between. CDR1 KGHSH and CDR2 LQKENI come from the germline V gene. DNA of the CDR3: TGTGCCAGCTCACCATTAGGGGGAGATACGCAGTATTTT. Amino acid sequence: CASSPLGGDTQYF.

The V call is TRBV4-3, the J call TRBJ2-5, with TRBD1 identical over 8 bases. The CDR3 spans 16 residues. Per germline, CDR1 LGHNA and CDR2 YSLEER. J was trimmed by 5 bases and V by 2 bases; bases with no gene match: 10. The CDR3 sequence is CASSQTGTGIGETQYF. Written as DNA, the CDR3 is TGCGCCAGCAGCCAAACTGGGACAGGAATAGGGGAGACCCAGTACTTC.

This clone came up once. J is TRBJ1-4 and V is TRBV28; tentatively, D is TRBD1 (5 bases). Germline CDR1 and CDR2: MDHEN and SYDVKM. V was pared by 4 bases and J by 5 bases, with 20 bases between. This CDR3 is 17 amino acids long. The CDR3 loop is CASSSPLGTVRNEKLFF. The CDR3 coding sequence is TGTGCCAGCAGTTCTCCCTTAGGGACGGTGAGGAATGAAAAACTGTTTTTT.

CDR3 residues: CARSFPAIPHSSYEQYF. CDR3 in DNA: TGTGCCAGAAGCTTTCCAGCAATCCCCCACAGCTCCTACGAGCAGTACTTC. The chain links TRBV5-3 to TRBJ2-7; D gene ambiguous. TRBV5-3 is given ORF status, its function remaining uncertain. Deletions cut 2 bases from V and 0 bases from J, with 18 bases between. There are 17 residues in the CDR3.

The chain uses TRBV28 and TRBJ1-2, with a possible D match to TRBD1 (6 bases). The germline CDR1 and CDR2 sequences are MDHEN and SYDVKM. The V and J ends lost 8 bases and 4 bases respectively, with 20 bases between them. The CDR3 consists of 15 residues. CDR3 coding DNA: TGTGCCAGCGGCTCGGCAGGGGTAGATTTCTATGGCTACACCTTC. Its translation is CASGSAGVDFYGYTF.

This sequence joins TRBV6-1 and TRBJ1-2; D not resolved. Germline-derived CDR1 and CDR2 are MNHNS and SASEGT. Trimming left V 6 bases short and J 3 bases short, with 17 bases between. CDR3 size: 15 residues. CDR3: CASRGSAAGDYGYTF. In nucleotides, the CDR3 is TGTGCCAGCAGGGGGAGTGCGGCGGGAGACTATGGCTACACCTTC.

The CDR3 bases are TGCGCCAGCAGCCCTCCGGGACAGATGAATGAAAAACTGTTTTTT. Amino acids: CASSPPGQMNEKLFF. This rearrangement joins TRBV4-3 to TRBJ1-4; 7 nucleotides align to TRBD1. CDR1 is LGHNA and CDR2 is YSLEER in the germline V gene. V lost 4 bases, J lost 5 bases, and 7 bases stayed unmatched. CDR3 length: 15 amino acids.

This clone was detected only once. CDR3 nucleotide sequence: TGTGCCAGCAGTCGGACTGATACACAAGAGACCCAGTACTTC. It encodes CASSRTDTQETQYF. The chain uses TRBV6-6 and TRBJ2-5; possibly TRBD2 for D (5 bases). The germline V gene encodes CDR1 MNHNY and CDR2 SVGAGI (reference sequence). Trimming shortened V by 5 bases and J by 2 bases, and 12 bases separated the two germline ends. The CDR3 has 14 residues.

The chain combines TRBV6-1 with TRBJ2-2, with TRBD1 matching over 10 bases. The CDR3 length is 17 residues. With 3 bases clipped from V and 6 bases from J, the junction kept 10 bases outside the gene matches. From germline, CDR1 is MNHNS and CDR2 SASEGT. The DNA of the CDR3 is TGTGCCAGCAGTGACCCTCGACAGGGGGCGAGCGCCGGGGAGCTGTTTTTT. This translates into CASSDPRQGASAGELFF.

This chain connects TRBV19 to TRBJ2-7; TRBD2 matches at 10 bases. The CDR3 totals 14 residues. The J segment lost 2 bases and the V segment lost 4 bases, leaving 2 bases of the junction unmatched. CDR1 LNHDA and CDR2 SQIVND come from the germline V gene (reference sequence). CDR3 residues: CASSTSGGPYEQYF. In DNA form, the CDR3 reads TGTGCCAGTAGTACTAGCGGGGGACCCTACGAGCAGTACTTC.

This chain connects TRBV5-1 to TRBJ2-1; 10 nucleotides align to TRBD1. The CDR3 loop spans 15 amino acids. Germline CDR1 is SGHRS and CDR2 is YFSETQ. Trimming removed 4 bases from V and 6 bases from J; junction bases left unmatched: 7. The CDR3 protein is CASSVTGGEINEQFF. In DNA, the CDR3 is TGCGCCAGCAGCGTGACAGGGGGCGAAATCAATGAGCAGTTCTTC.

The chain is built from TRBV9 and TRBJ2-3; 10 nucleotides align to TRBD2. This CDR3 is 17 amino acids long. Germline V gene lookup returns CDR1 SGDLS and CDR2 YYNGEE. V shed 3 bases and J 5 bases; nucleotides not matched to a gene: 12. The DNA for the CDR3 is TGTGCCAGCAGCGAGGTCCCAATAGCGGGGGGCGGAGATACGCAGTATTTT. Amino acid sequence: CASSEVPIAGGGDTQYF. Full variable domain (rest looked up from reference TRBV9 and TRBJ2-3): DSGVTQTPKHLITATGQRVTLRCSPRSGDLSVYWYQQSLDQGLQFLIQYYNGEERAKGNILERFSAQQFPDLHSELNLSSLELGDSALYFCASSEVPIAGGGDTQYFGPGTRLTVL.

The CDR3 spells CASSLGTGGGKNIQYF. The CDR3 DNA sequence: TGTGCCAGCAGTCTCGGGACAGGGGGAGGCAAAAACATTCAGTACTTC. The chain carries TRBV27 and TRBJ2-4, with 11 bases that match TRBD1. Losses at the gene ends were 5 bases for V and 3 bases for J; bases not matched to a gene: 6. This CDR3 region has 16 residues. The germline V gene has CDR1 MNHEY and CDR2 SMNVEV (reference sequence).